These 14 T cell receptor beta chains were sequenced from one sample in a study of a mutant IDH1 vaccine in newly diagnosed glioma. Documented time point: week 35, safety follow-up. In the vaccine, a single dose held 300 ug of the mutant IDH1 20-mer peptide, along with topical imiquimod. These receptors have no known antigen. The protocol was immunoSEQ multiplex PCR, while the TCRdb copy is restricted to in-frame clones and leaves out a portion. The sample lists 50,000 to 75,000 clones, roughly 74% occurring once. The material sequenced was PBMCs, taken from a glioma patient whose treatment included an IDH1 peptide vaccine. The receptors stem from a man aged 50 to 60 with glioma.

The genes are TRBV14 and TRBJ1-3, with D hard to call. Germline lookup yields CDR1 SGHDN and CDR2 FVKESK. This CDR3 has 11 residues. Trimming left V 3 bases short and J 7 bases short, with 4 bases between. The CDR3 loop is CASSHRNTIYF. For the CDR3, the DNA is TGTGCCAGCAGCCACCGCAACACCATATATTTT.

The genes are TRBV18 and TRBJ2-7; D is uncertain. CDR1 is KGHSH, CDR2 LQKENI, per germline. This CDR3 is built from 14 residues. V lost 3 bases to trimming and J lost 2 bases, with 11 bases between them. The CDR3 loop reads CASSPRQRTYEQYF. CDR3 DNA sequence: TGTGCCAGCTCACCGCGGCAGAGAACCTACGAGCAGTACTTC.

The J gene is TRBJ1-1, the V gene TRBV28, with D possibly matching TRBD1 (6 bases). CDR3 length equals 13 residues. Per germline, CDR1 MDHEN and CDR2 SYDVKM. Trimming left V 10 bases short and J 5 bases short, with 17 bases between. CDR3 nucleotides: TGTGCCACAGCCTTGGGGGGCGGGACTGAAGCTTTCTTT. It codes for CATALGGGTEAFF.

This sequence joins TRBV7-8 and TRBJ1-5; 8 bases map to TRBD1. Germline V lookup: CDR1 SGHVS, CDR2 FQNEAQ. Losses at the gene ends were 4 bases for V and 3 bases for J; bases not matched to a gene: 2. The CDR3 totals 14 residues. CDR3 bases: TGTGCCAGCAGCTCGACAGGGGCCAATCAGCCCCAGCATTTT. Translating gives CASSSTGANQPQHF.

This clone showed up just a few times. V gene TRBV9 combines with J gene TRBJ2-5, with 7 positions matching TRBD1. The CDR3 totals 15 residues. Trimming at V came to 0 bases and at J to 1 base, leaving 3 bases not matched to a gene. Germline CDR1 SGDLS, CDR2 YYNGEE. The chain's CDR3 is CASSVGGQTQETQYF. CDR3 DNA sequence: TGTGCCAGCAGCGTAGGGGGACAGACCCAAGAGACCCAGTACTTC.

The table lists this clone with a count of one. The identical CDR3 is also encoded by other nucleotide sequences in the sample. This rearrangement joins TRBV2 to TRBJ1-1; D gene ambiguous. From germline, CDR1 is SNHLY and CDR2 FYNNEI. Trimming cost V 3 bases and J 0 bases, with 5 bases left between them. The CDR3 totals 13 residues. The DNA for the CDR3 is TGTGCCAGCAGTGAGTCCGTGAACACTGAAGCTTTCTTT. This sequence encodes CASSESVNTEAFF.

The J gene is TRBJ2-2, the V gene TRBV11-2, with 9 nucleotides matching TRBD1. V gave up 5 bases and J gave up 5 bases; unmatched junction bases: 9. This CDR3 spans 16 amino acids. Per germline, CDR1 SGHAT and CDR2 FQNNGV. The chain's CDR3 is CASSLRVQGATGELFF. DNA of the CDR3: TGTGCCAGCAGCCTGAGGGTACAGGGGGCAACCGGGGAGCTGTTTTTT.

The V call is TRBV4-1, the J call TRBJ2-7; unclear D gene. Germline V gene data show CDR1 as MGHRA and CDR2 as YSYEKL. Between the trimmed V and J ends, which lost 2 bases and 0 bases, there was a span of 11 bases. The length of the CDR3 is 15 residues. The CDR3 reads CASSQQQTSSYEQYF. CDR3 sequence (DNA): TGCGCCAGCAGCCAACAGCAGACCAGCTCCTACGAGCAGTACTTC.

The gene calls are TRBV6-1 and TRBJ2-3; TRBD2 matches 9 bases. Germline V gene data show CDR1 as MNHNS and CDR2 as SASEGT. V shed 1 base, J shed 5 bases, and the junction held 7 bases outside the gene matches. This CDR3 spans 16 amino acids. The CDR3 reads CASSEGRGGAGDTQYF. CDR3 DNA sequence: TGTGCCAGCAGTGAAGGACGCGGGGGGGCAGGAGATACGCAGTATTTT.

This clone is medium-sized (0.01 to 0.1%) by share. The chain has TRBV4-1 and TRBJ2-1, with D possibly matching TRBD2 (5 bases). The V gene lost 4 bases and the J gene lost 7 bases, with 11 bases spanning the gap. The germline CDR1 and CDR2 sequences are MGHRA and YSYEKL. The CDR3 length is 13 residues. The DNA for the CDR3 is TGCGCCAGCAGCCCAGGTTCGGGGAATGAGCAGTTCTTC. This encodes CASSPGSGNEQFF.

V and J are TRBV27 and TRBJ2-1, with D perhaps TRBD2 (5 bases). Germline CDR1 is MNHEY and CDR2 is SMNVEV (reference sequence). This CDR3 spans 14 amino acids. Trimming shortened V by 3 bases and J by 1 base, and 7 bases separated the two germline ends. CDR3 DNA: TGTGCCAGCAGTTTGGAGCGGTCCTACAATGAGCAGTTCTTC. It encodes CASSLERSYNEQFF.

Sample share makes this clone medium-sized. This chain joins TRBV7-9 and TRBJ1-5; D is uncertain. CDR1 and CDR2 from the germline V gene are SEHNR and FQNEAQ (reference sequence). V lost 1 base and J 6 bases, leaving 4 bases between the germline ends. The CDR3 spans 12 residues. CDR3 loop: CASSLGSQPQHF. The CDR3 nucleotides are TGTGCCAGCAGCTTAGGAAGTCAGCCCCAGCATTTT. The complete variable domain, with remaining parts taken from reference TRBV7-9 and TRBJ1-5, reads DTGVSQNPRHKITKRGQNVTFRCDPISEHNRLYWYRQTLGQGPEFLTYFQNEAQLEKSRLLSDRFSAERPKGSFSTLEIQRTEQGDSAMYLCASSLGSQPQHFGDGTRLSIL.

The chain uses TRBV4-2 and TRBJ1-3; D gene unclear. In germline, CDR1 is LGHNA, CDR2 YNFKEQ. V was pared by 6 bases and J by 0 bases, with 15 bases between. The CDR3 is 16 residues long. The CDR3 reads CASRPRSSSSGNTIYF. The CDR3 nucleotides are TGTGCCAGCAGACCAAGGTCCTCATCCTCTGGAAACACCATATATTTT.

The J gene is TRBJ1-5, the V gene TRBV7-3; no firm D call. V shed 5 bases and J shed 2 bases, with 13 bases lying between them. The CDR3 totals 15 residues. Germline V CDR1 and CDR2: SGHTA, FQGTGA. The CDR3 coding sequence is TGTGCCAGCAGCCCGTCTAGGCAGGGCAATCAGCCCCAGCATTTT. Its translation: CASSPSRQGNQPQHF. The whole variable domain, filled in from reference TRBV7-3 and TRBJ1-5, reads GAGVSQTPSNKVTEKGKYVELRCDPISGHTALYWYRQSLGQGPEFLIYFQGTGAADDSGLPNDRFFAVRPEGSVSTLKIQRTERGDSAVYLCASSPSRQGNQPQHFGDGTRLSIL.